This entry concerns a single T cell receptor (beta chain). The antigen remains undetermined. This sample stems from a study of radiotherapy plus CTLA-4 blockade in lung cancer. Whole-study results and caveats: Expansion of tumor-derived TCR clones was observed in blood after radiotherapy plus ipilimumab.

Germline loops: CDR1 LNHDA, CDR2 SQIVND (reference sequence). This CDR3 region has 15 residues. Trimming removed 5 bases from V and 4 bases from J; junction bases left unmatched: 4. Assay: immunoSEQ multiplex PCR; the TCRdb copy retains only in-frame clones and omits some. This table has approximately 80,000 clones, approximately 73% appearing once. The chain links TRBV19 to TRBJ2-7; 14 nucleotides align to TRBD2. The clonotype comes from a human donor with non-small cell lung cancer whose response to radiotherapy plus ipilimumab could not be evaluated. The material was peripheral blood, obtained from a patient treated with radiotherapy plus ipilimumab. The CDR3 reads CASSLGTSGRYEQYF. DNA for the CDR3: TGTGCCAGTAGTCTGGGGACTAGCGGGAGATACGAGCAGTACTTC.